This T cell receptor (beta chain) was identified during a study of shared clonotypes between healthy human individuals. V was pared by 3 bases and J by 5 bases, with 5 bases of the junction left unmatched. The CDR3 contains 14 residues. Germline CDR1 is SNHLY and CDR2 is FYNNEI. As regards this clone: Antigen specificity is unknown.

Assay used: immunoSEQ multiplex PCR; TCRdb lists only in-frame clones, some missing. The sample consists of some 2,500,000 clones, roughly 93% of them appearing once. Study observations and caveats: Blood was the only sampled material, and tissue repertoires likely differ. Generally, naive subsets (rather than memory subsets) showed larger estimated richness.

The chain has TRBV2 and TRBJ2-7, with TRBD1 matching 9 bases. Sequences were obtained from naive CD4+ T cells from PBMCs. Specified subset: CD45RA+ positively selected. The origin of this receptor is a man aged 18-30 years in good health. Some clones in this sample may be carry-over from other donors' samples. CDR3 amino acids: CASSDRTGVHEQYF. The CDR3 nucleotides read TGTGCCAGCAGTGACCGGACAGGGGTCCACGAGCAGTACTTC.